These 23 T cell receptor beta chains share one sample of origin, sequenced in a study of T cell responses to AZD1222 COVID-19 vaccine. The assay was immunoSEQ multiplex PCR, and TCRdb's table has in-frame clones only and misses some. The repertoire holds roughly 100,000 clones, with around 90% as singletons. The sample in question was peripheral blood, obtained on day 0 of AZD1222 vaccination. The source is an adult in good health.

The gene calls are TRBV20-1 and TRBJ2-1; D ambiguous. V lost 3 bases and J 5 bases, leaving 2 bases between the germline ends. The germline V gene encodes CDR1 DFQATT and CDR2 SNEGSKA (reference sequence). This CDR3 contains 10 residues. The CDR3 loop is CSARDNEQFF. The DNA for the CDR3 is TGCAGTGCTAGGGACAATGAGCAGTTCTTC.

The CDR3 nucleotides are TGTGCCAGCAGCCAGCGGGAGGGCCGAGGCACAGATACGCAGTATTTT. As protein: CASSQREGRGTDTQYF. V and J are TRBV7-8 and TRBJ2-3; 10 bases are a match to TRBD2. The J segment lost 1 base and the V segment lost 5 bases, leaving 6 bases of the junction unmatched. The germline gives CDR1 SGHVS, CDR2 FQNEAQ. This CDR3 region has 16 residues.

The J gene is TRBJ2-2, the V gene TRBV20-1, with D possibly being TRBD1 (7 bases). This CDR3 is 14 amino acids long. Trimming stripped 3 bases from V and 7 bases from J, with 15 bases between. The V gene's germline CDR1 is DFQATT and CDR2 SNEGSKA (reference sequence). In DNA form, the CDR3 reads TGCAGTGCTAGTCGGCAGGGGGGACTCGGGGAGCTGTTTTTT. This sequence encodes CSASRQGGLGELFF.

This rearrangement joins TRBV14 to TRBJ1-4; D is perhaps TRBD1 (6 bases). This CDR3 has 14 amino acids. The V end lost 1 base, the J end lost 9 bases, and 12 bases lay between the germline ends. Looked up from germline, CDR1 is SGHDN and CDR2 is FVKESK. CDR3 in amino acids: CASSQVLRGQKLFF. In nucleotides, the CDR3 is TGTGCCAGCAGCCAAGTACTCCGGGGGCAAAAACTGTTTTTT. Full variable domain (outside the CDR3, taken from reference TRBV14 and TRBJ1-4): EAGVTQFPSHSVIEKGQTVTLRCDPISGHDNLYWYRRVMGKEIKFLLHFVKESKQDESGMPNNRFLAERTGGTYSTLKVQPAELEDSGVYFCASSQVLRGQKLFFGSGTQLSVL.

The CDR3 region is CASSSPGETQYF. CDR3 DNA sequence: TGTGCCAGCAGTTCCCCTGGGGAGACCCAGTACTTC. This sequence joins TRBV6-2 or TRBV6-3 and TRBJ2-5; D not resolved. This CDR3 has 12 residues. Looked up from germline, CDR1 is MNHEY and CDR2 is SVGEGT. The V end lost 4 bases, the J end lost 5 bases, and 8 bases lay between the germline ends.

This clone is a singleton in its sample. Since a much larger clone is just one base distant, this may be a read error. The sample has other DNA sequences that encode this CDR3 too. V usage is TRBV15 and J usage is TRBJ1-2, with D perhaps TRBD1 (5 bases). Germline lookup yields CDR1 LNHNV and CDR2 YYDKDF (reference sequence). This CDR3 region has 13 residues. CDR3 DNA: TGTGCCACCAGCACCAGGGCCAACTATGGCTACACCTTT. Encoded protein: CATSTRANYGYTF.

The sample holds one count of this clone. The CDR3 bases are TGCGCCAGCAGCTTGGTGGCAGGGGGTTTCAACCAGCCCCAGCATTTT. The encoded protein is CASSLVAGGFNQPQHF. The gene calls are TRBV5-1 and TRBJ1-5; 7 bases are shared with TRBD1. Germline CDR1 reads SGHRS; CDR2 reads YFSETQ. The junction had 10 bases not matched to a gene; V was cut back by 0 bases and J by 7 bases. The CDR3 has 16 residues.

The chain combines TRBV30 with TRBJ1-4, with D possibly matching TRBD1 (5 bases). Germline CDR1 and CDR2: GTSNPN and SVGIG (reference sequence). The CDR3 runs to 13 residues. Trimming removed 4 bases at V and 3 bases at J, with 9 bases between. The CDR3 region is CAWNRQSNEKLFF. The CDR3 DNA follows: TGTGCCTGGAACAGACAGTCTAATGAAAAACTGTTTTTT.

CDR3 nucleotide sequence: TGTGCCAGCAGCTCCAACAGTTTGGGAGGCGAGCAGTACTTC. Amino acids: CASSSNSLGGEQYF. This chain connects TRBV7-8 to TRBJ2-7, with a possible D match to TRBD2 (6 bases). The CDR3 length is 14 residues. V lost 4 bases and J 6 bases, leaving 16 bases between the germline ends. Germline values: CDR1 SGHVS, CDR2 FQNEAQ.

The chain couples TRBV23-1 to TRBJ2-7; the D gene is possibly TRBD1 (5 bases). TRBV23-1 is sorted into the ORF group, with uncertain function. CDR3 size: 16 residues. V lost 1 base, J lost 2 bases, and 15 bases lay in between. The CDR3 protein is CASSQLGPQGTYEQYF. The CDR3 coding sequence is TGCGCCAGCAGTCAATTGGGGCCTCAGGGAACCTACGAGCAGTACTTC.

The sample holds a few counts of this clone. This chain links TRBV6-4 with TRBJ2-3, with 13 bases matching TRBD2. The ends lost 8 bases at V and 1 base at J; junction bases unmatched: 6. In germline, CDR1 is MRHNA, CDR2 SNTAGT. The CDR3 has 16 amino acids. The CDR3 region has the DNA TGTGCCAGCTCTGGACTAGCGGGAGACGGCACAGATACGCAGTATTTT. It is translated as CASSGLAGDGTDTQYF.

This clone was seen more than once but under ten times. The genes are TRBV19 and TRBJ1-2, with a weak D call TRBD1 (6 bases). The CDR3 covers 14 residues. Germline loops: CDR1 LNHDA, CDR2 SQIVND (reference sequence). V lost 3 bases and J 6 bases, leaving 14 bases between the germline ends. Here the CDR3 DNA reads TGTGCCAGTAGTATTGGATACAGGGCCCATGGCTACACCTTC. This sequence encodes CASSIGYRAHGYTF.

This rearrangement joins TRBV5-6 to TRBJ1-1, with D perhaps TRBD1 (6 bases). V lost 3 bases and J 4 bases, leaving 7 bases between the germline ends. This CDR3 contains 12 residues. Germline loops: CDR1 SGHDT, CDR2 YYEEEE. The CDR3 DNA sequence: TGTGCCAGCAGCTCAGGGGTCACTGAAGCTTTCTTT. Its translation: CASSSGVTEAFF.

The chain employs TRBV25-1 and TRBJ2-7; 11 bases are shared with TRBD2. The V segment lost 2 bases and the J segment 2 bases; nucleotides outside the gene matches: 11. CDR1 and CDR2 (germline): MGHDK, SYGVNS. The CDR3 has 18 amino acids. This CDR3 reads CASSESRLAGSSPYEQYF. Written as DNA, the CDR3 is TGTGCCAGCAGTGAAAGCCGACTAGCGGGGTCTTCCCCCTACGAGCAGTACTTC.

The rearrangement links TRBV4-1 to TRBJ2-2, with unresolved D. The V end lost 7 bases, the J end lost 4 bases, and 13 bases lay between the germline ends. Germline-derived CDR1 and CDR2 are MGHRA and YSYEKL. This CDR3 contains 14 residues. The CDR3 is CASMSTAFTGELFF. The CDR3 DNA sequence: TGCGCCAGCATGTCGACTGCATTCACCGGGGAGCTGTTTTTT.

The chain couples TRBV10-1 to TRBJ2-1; 9 bases fit TRBD2. The length of the CDR3 is 16 residues. The J segment lost 4 bases and the V segment lost 6 bases, leaving 10 bases of the junction unmatched. Germline CDR1 is WNHNN and CDR2 is SYGVQD (reference sequence). The CDR3 is CASRPKPLAGYNEQFF. The CDR3 DNA follows: TGCGCCAGCAGGCCGAAACCCCTAGCGGGGTACAATGAGCAGTTCTTC.

This clone has only a few counts. The gene calls are TRBV7-2 and TRBJ2-7; D may be TRBD2 (5 bases). Deletions cut 4 bases from V and 3 bases from J, with 19 bases between. The CDR3 consists of 16 residues. CDR1 is SGHTA, CDR2 FQGNSA, per germline. For the CDR3, the DNA is TGTGCCAGCAGCTCGCTCCCCTCCGGGGTTTACTACGAGCAGTACTTC. This translates into CASSSLPSGVYYEQYF.

The genes are TRBV21-1 and TRBJ2-3; no DNA check was done on the table's D call, TRBD2. TRBV21-1 is flagged as a pseudogene. The CDR3 runs to 17 residues. The CDR3 is CASSTHRAGGRTDTQYF. The CDR3 bases are TGTGCCAGCAGCACCCACCGGGCGGGAGGACGCACAGATACGCAGTATTTT.

In regard to this clone: At the DNA level, this CDR3 is encoded by other sequences in the same sample as well. The chain links TRBV6-5 to TRBJ1-1, with D possibly TRBD1 on 6 matching bases. This CDR3 region has 15 residues. The V and J ends lost 0 bases and 0 bases respectively, with 8 bases between them. The germline V gene encodes CDR1 MNHEY and CDR2 SVGAGI. Here the CDR3 reads CASSYSRTVNTEAFF. Written as DNA, the CDR3 is TGTGCCAGCAGTTACTCGCGGACAGTGAACACTGAAGCTTTCTTT.

The chain recombines TRBV28 with TRBJ1-2; D gene unclear. CDR3 length: 12 amino acids. Per germline, CDR1 MDHEN and CDR2 SYDVKM. Between the trimmed V and J ends, which lost 8 bases and 4 bases, there was a span of 11 bases. CDR3 sequence (DNA): TGTGCCAGCTCCCTCCATCTCTATGGCTACACCTTC. As protein: CASSLHLYGYTF.

This sequence joins TRBV27 and TRBJ1-2, with unresolved D. The CDR3 has 13 residues. V lost 3 bases, J lost 2 bases, and 7 bases lay in between. CDR1 is MNHEY and CDR2 is SMNVEV in the germline V gene (reference sequence). The CDR3 coding sequence is TGTGCCAGCAGTTTCAGACTAAACTATGGCTACACCTTC. This sequence encodes CASSFRLNYGYTF.

The CDR3 bases are TGCAGCGTTTCCCCCGGGACAGACCTCTACGAGCAGTACTTC. It yields the protein CSVSPGTDLYEQYF. The chain employs TRBV29-1 and TRBJ2-7; 7 nucleotides match TRBD1. The germline gives CDR1 SQVTM, CDR2 ANQGSEA. CDR3 length equals 14 residues. J was trimmed by 3 bases and V by 5 bases; bases with no gene match: 10.

This rearrangement joins TRBV19 to TRBJ1-6, with D possibly TRBD1 on 5 matching bases. V lost 7 bases to trimming and J lost 10 bases, with 17 bases between them. CDR3 size: 14 residues. Germline V gene data show CDR1 as LNHDA and CDR2 as SQIVND (reference sequence). The CDR3 here is CASKSGGSYSPLHF. CDR3 in DNA: TGTGCCAGTAAATCGGGGGGTTCGTACTCACCCCTCCACTTT.